The clone carrying this T cell receptor beta chain was seen a handful of times. The antigen remains undetermined. The CDR3 is made up of 15 amino acids. Losses at the gene ends were 4 bases for V and 0 bases for J; bases not matched to a gene: 3. Per germline, CDR1 MGHRA and CDR2 YSYEKL. Researchers tagged individual cDNA molecules with unique molecular identifiers. TCRdb fed the 5' RACE reads into MiXCR, producing one record per CDR3 protein. The table has about 94,000 distinct CDR3 sequences, 13% seen once. This record comes from a study of early T cells in non-severe SARS-CoV-2 infection. Study-wide background: Unsorted whole blood bulk RNA was sequenced, with unpaired chains.

Regarding the study as a whole: Using VDJdb, the matching emphasized anti-spike CD8 responses while missing private and CD4 specificities.

Sequenced input: whole blood. The chain links TRBV4-1 to TRBJ2-7; TRBD2 agrees at 10 bases. This clonotype was obtained from an adult who was a healthcare worker with PCR-confirmed SARS-CoV-2 infection or an uninfected control (not recorded which). CDR3 nucleotide sequence: TGCGCCAGCAGCCTCGGACTAGCGGTCTCCTACGAGCAGTACTTC. Residues: CASSLGLAVSYEQYF.